What follows describes a single T cell receptor beta chain. Its antigen remains undetermined. At one end, the junction sequence differs from germline, possibly due to a read error. These data originate in a study of T-cell reconstitution after alpha-beta-depleted transplantation in children (TCRdb year 2016). Notes on the research overall: Using TCR repertoire profiling, the study followed T-cell immune reconstitution in a quantitative way in children after TCRalphabeta/CD19-depleted allogeneic hematopoietic cell transplantation.

As encoded in the germline V gene, CDR1 is SGHRS while CDR2 is YFSETQ. There are 16 amino acids in the CDR3, from cysteine to phenylalanine inclusive. Kept here is only the CDR3 DNA, which spans 48 bases and is read in frame from base 1. Libraries were built with PCR. TCRdb names Illumina HiSeq 2500 as the instrument used. TCR libraries were prepared with molecular barcoding, using unique molecular identifiers to normalize TCRbeta repertoire quantification. TCRdb took the public reads, trimmed them with fastp at Q25, ran MiXCR for clone calling and kept in-frame beta chains. Each CDR3 protein appears once, grouped with its most common genes and DNA. This sample gives 400,000 to 500,000 distinct CDR3 sequences in total; approximately 10% of them show up just once. Roughly 5.1% of the sample is held by the ten biggest clonotypes.

The receptor's source is a human donor who donated a stem cell graft to a child with acute myeloid leukemia. Recombination connected TRBV5-1 to TRBJ1-4; a stretch of 10 junction bases matches TRBD1. The specimen was PBMCs from the stem cell graft donor, collected from the stem cell graft. The DNA is as follows: TGCGTCAGCAGCCGCGGGACAGGGGCCCTTAATGAAAAACTGTTTTTT. This encodes CVSSRGTGALNEKLFF.